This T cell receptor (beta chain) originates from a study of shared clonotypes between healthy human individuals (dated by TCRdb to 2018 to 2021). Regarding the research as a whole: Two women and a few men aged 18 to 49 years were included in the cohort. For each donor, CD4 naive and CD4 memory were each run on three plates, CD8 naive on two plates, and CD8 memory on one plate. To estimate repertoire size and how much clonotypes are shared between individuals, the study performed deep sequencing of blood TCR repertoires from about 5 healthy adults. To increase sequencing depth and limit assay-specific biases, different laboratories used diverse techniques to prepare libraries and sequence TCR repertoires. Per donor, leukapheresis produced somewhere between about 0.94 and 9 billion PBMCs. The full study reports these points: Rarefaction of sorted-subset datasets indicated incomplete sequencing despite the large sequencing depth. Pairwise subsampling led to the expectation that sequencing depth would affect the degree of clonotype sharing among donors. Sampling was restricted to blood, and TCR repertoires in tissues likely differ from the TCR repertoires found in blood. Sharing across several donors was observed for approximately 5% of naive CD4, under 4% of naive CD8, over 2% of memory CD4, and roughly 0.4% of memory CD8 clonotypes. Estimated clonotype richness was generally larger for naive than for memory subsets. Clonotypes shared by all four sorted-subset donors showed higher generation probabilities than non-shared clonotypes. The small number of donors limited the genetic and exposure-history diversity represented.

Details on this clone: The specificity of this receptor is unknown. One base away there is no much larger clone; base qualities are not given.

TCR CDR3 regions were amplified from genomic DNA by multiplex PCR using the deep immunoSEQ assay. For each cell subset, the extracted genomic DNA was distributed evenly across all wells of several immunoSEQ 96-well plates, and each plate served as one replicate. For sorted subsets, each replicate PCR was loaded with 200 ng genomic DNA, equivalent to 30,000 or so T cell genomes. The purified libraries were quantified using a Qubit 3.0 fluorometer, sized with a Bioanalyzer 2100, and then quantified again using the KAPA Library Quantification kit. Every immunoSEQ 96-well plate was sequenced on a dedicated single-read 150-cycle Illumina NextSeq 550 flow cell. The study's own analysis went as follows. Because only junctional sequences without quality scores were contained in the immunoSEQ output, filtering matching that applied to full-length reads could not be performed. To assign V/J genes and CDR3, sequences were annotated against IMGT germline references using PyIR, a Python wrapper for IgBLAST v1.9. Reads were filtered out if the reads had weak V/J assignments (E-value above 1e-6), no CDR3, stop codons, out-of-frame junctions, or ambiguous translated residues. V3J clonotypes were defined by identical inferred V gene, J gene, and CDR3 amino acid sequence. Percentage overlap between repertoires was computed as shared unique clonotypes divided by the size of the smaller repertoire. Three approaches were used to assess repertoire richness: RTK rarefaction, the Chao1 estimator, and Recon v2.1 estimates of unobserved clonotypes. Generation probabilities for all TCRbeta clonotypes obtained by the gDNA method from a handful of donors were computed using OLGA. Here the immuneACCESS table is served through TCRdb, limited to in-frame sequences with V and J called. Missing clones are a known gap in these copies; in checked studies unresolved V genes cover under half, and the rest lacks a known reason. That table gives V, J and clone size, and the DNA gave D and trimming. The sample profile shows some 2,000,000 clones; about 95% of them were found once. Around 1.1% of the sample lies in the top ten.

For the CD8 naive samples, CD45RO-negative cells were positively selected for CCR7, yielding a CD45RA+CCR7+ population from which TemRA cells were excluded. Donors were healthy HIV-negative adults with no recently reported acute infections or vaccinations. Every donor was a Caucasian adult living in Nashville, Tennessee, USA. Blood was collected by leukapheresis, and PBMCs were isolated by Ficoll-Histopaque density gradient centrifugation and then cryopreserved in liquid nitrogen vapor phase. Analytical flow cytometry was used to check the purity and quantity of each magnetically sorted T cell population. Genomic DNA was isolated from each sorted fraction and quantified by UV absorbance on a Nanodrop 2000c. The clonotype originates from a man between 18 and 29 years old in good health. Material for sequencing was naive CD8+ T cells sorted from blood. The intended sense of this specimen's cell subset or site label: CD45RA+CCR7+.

The DNA is TGCAGCGTTGGACGGAACTACGAGCAGTACTTC. Its product reads: CSVGRNYEQYF. The rearranged segments are TRBV29-1 and TRBJ2-7; the D gene identity is not certain. CDR1 and CDR2 were assigned from the germline V gene as SQVTM and ANQGSEA. Deletion took 4 bases off V and 3 bases off J, with a span of 7 bases between the germline ends. The CDR3 spans 11 residues, from the cysteine through the phenylalanine. Only the CDR3 region is kept as DNA, spanning 33 bases read in frame from base 1.